Following are 22 T cell receptor beta chains from one sample sequenced in a study of pediatric ulcerative colitis. TCRdb keeps only in-frame clones here, not all; method: immunoSEQ multiplex PCR. The sample has roughly 45,000 clones; over 70% are singletons. One to two pinch biopsies were taken from the rectum during colonoscopy. Sequencing was performed on gut tissue. The receptor set was obtained from a girl between 10 and 17 years old with moderate ulcerative colitis.

The gene calls are TRBV5-1 and TRBJ2-7; D might be TRBD1 (6 bases). Germline loops: CDR1 SGHRS, CDR2 YFSETQ. V dropped 0 bases and J dropped 2 bases, with 12 bases sitting between them. This CDR3 has 15 amino acids. The CDR3 nucleotides read TGCGCCAGCAGCTTGGCCTGGGGACAACCCTACGAGCAGTACTTC. It translates to CASSLAWGQPYEQYF.

The J gene is TRBJ2-2, the V gene TRBV11-3, with D perhaps TRBD1 or TRBD2 (5 bases each). Germline CDR1 and CDR2: SGHNT and YENEEA. There are 16 residues in the CDR3. Trimming pared 6 bases from V and 2 bases from J, leaving 16 bases between. CDR3: CASSPGWGSNTGELFF. CDR3 nucleotide sequence: TGTGCCAGCAGTCCCGGGTGGGGGAGCAACACCGGGGAGCTGTTTTTT.

The rearrangement joins TRBV5-1 to TRBJ1-1, with 10 bases matching TRBD1. CDR1 SGHRS and CDR2 YFSETQ come from the germline V gene. This CDR3 contains 16 residues. Trimming cost V 1 base and J 0 bases; bases outside gene matches: 3. As DNA, the CDR3 is TGCGCCAGCAGCTTGAGGGACAGGGGCGTGAACACTGAAGCTTTCTTT. Translation gives CASSLRDRGVNTEAFF.

Here the CDR3 reads CASSFQATGTGWETQYF. The CDR3 DNA is TGTGCCAGCAGCTTCCAGGCGACGGGGACAGGGTGGGAGACCCAGTACTTC. V usage is TRBV7-2 and J usage is TRBJ2-5; 9 positions agree with TRBD1. J gave up 5 bases and V 3 bases, and 13 bases lay outside the gene matches. From germline, CDR1 is SGHTA and CDR2 FQGNSA. The CDR3 is 17 amino acids.

Only a few counts were recorded for this clone. J is TRBJ2-7 and V is TRBV5-6; maybe TRBD2 (5 bases). The V gene lost 2 bases and the J gene lost 3 bases, with 12 bases spanning the gap. Per the germline V gene, CDR1 is SGHDT and CDR2 is YYEEEE. The CDR3 runs to 14 residues. The DNA for the CDR3 is TGTGCCAGCAGCTTAACCAGCGGATACTACGAGCAGTACTTC. Protein sequence: CASSLTSGYYEQYF.

V and J are TRBV9 and TRBJ1-2; TRBD1 agrees at 7 bases. The V gene end was trimmed by 3 bases and the J gene end by 4 bases; junction bases not matched to a gene: 9. The V gene's germline CDR1 is SGDLS and CDR2 YYNGEE. CDR3 length: 15 residues. The CDR3 loop reads CASSAGGQSFYGYTF. CDR3 bases: TGTGCCAGCAGCGCCGGGGGACAGTCATTCTATGGCTACACCTTC.

V gene TRBV7-2 combines with J gene TRBJ2-1; 7 positions match TRBD2. CDR3 size: 15 residues. V was clipped by 0 bases and J by 4 bases; unmatched bases: 3. The germline gives CDR1 SGHTA, CDR2 FQGNSA. CDR3 DNA sequence: TGTGCCAGCAGCTTAGCCTCGGGACTATACAATGAGCAGTTCTTC. Residues: CASSLASGLYNEQFF.

By its share, this clone is medium-sized (0.01 to 0.1%). J is TRBJ1-5 and V is TRBV6-1, with D unclear. CDR1 and CDR2 (germline): MNHNS, SASEGT. This CDR3 has 13 amino acids. V was pared by 7 bases and J by 8 bases, with 15 bases between. This CDR3 reads CASIWQYGEPQHF. The CDR3 DNA reads as TGTGCCAGCATCTGGCAGTATGGTGAGCCCCAGCATTTT.

The chain joins TRBV15 to TRBJ1-2, with a weak D call TRBD1 (5 bases). V lost 1 base, J lost 6 bases, and 6 bases lay in between. The CDR3 totals 12 residues. CDR1 LNHNV and CDR2 YYDKDF come from the germline V gene (reference sequence). CDR3 in amino acids: CATSRVGDGYTF. CDR3 sequence (DNA): TGTGCCACCAGCAGAGTGGGGGATGGCTACACCTTC.

The gene calls are TRBV6-5 and TRBJ2-7; 11 bases fit TRBD2. This CDR3 has 13 amino acids. The V and J ends lost 6 bases and 8 bases, in that order; junction bases with no gene match: 6. Germline assignment: CDR1 MNHEY and CDR2 SVGAGI. The CDR3 DNA follows: TGTGCCAGCAGGACTAGCGGGACCCCCCAGCAGTACTTC. It translates to CASRTSGTPQQYF.

The J gene is TRBJ1-2, the V gene TRBV28; 8 bases map to TRBD1. Unmatched junction bases numbered 7, after V lost 6 bases and J lost 7 bases. Germline V gene lookup returns CDR1 MDHEN and CDR2 SYDVKM. The length of the CDR3 is 13 residues. Written as DNA, the CDR3 is TGTGCCAGCAGGATAGACAGGGGTGGTGGCTACACCTTC. Protein sequence: CASRIDRGGGYTF.

This chain connects TRBV6-5 to TRBJ1-5; D not resolved. Deletions cut 4 bases from V and 1 base from J, with 11 bases between. Germline V CDR1 and CDR2: MNHEY, SVGAGI. This CDR3 region has 15 residues. This chain's CDR3 is CASSLRGRSNQPQHF. The CDR3 coding sequence is TGTGCCAGCAGTTTACGAGGTCGCAGCAATCAGCCCCAGCATTTT.

The chain has TRBV28 and TRBJ1-4, with 8 positions matching TRBD1. This CDR3 has 13 residues. V shed 5 bases, J shed 8 bases, and the junction held 4 bases outside the gene matches. In germline, CDR1 is MDHEN, CDR2 SYDVKM. The CDR3 DNA reads as TGTGCCAGCAGTCGTAGGACAGGGGAAAAACTGTTTTTT. This translates into CASSRRTGEKLFF.

CDR3 nucleotides: TGCGCCAGCAGCTGGCGGTCCAACGACACTAGCACAGATACGCAGTATTTT. As protein: CASSWRSNDTSTDTQYF. The chain carries TRBV5-1 and TRBJ2-3; D gene ambiguous. The CDR3 contains 17 residues. Trimming left V 3 bases short and J 0 bases short, with 17 bases between. Germline assignment: CDR1 SGHRS and CDR2 YFSETQ.

The V call is TRBV7-9, the J call TRBJ2-2; unclear D gene. Trimming removed 3 bases at V and 4 bases at J, with 12 bases between. CDR1 and CDR2 from the germline V gene are SEHNR and FQNEAQ (reference sequence). This CDR3 has 15 residues. CDR3 residues: CASSFRRPSTGELFF. The CDR3 nucleotides read TGTGCCAGCAGCTTTCGGAGACCAAGCACCGGGGAGCTGTTTTTT.

The rearrangement joins TRBV10-3 to TRBJ1-2; D not certain. The germline V gene encodes CDR1 ENHRY and CDR2 SYGVKD. V gave up 7 bases and J gave up 8 bases, with 17 bases separating them. The CDR3 is made up of 13 amino acids. CDR3 region: CAITGSPLMGYTF. The CDR3 DNA reads TGTGCCATCACTGGCAGTCCGCTAATGGGCTACACCTTC.

This clone appeared once. The chain employs TRBV30 and TRBJ2-7, with D tentatively TRBD2 (7 bases). V was cut by 0 bases and J by 6 bases, with 18 bases left in between. CDR1 is GTSNPN, CDR2 SVGIG, per germline (reference sequence). CDR3 length: 15 residues. CDR3 sequence (DNA): TGTGCCTGGAGTGTTCGGGGGGCGGGGGCCTCCGAGCAGTACTTC. This encodes CAWSVRGAGASEQYF.

The chain employs TRBV15 and TRBJ2-7; 14 bases match TRBD2. Germline CDR1 LNHNV, CDR2 YYDKDF (reference sequence). This CDR3 contains 14 residues. The V gene end was trimmed by 5 bases and the J gene end by 5 bases; junction bases not matched to a gene: 2. DNA for the CDR3: TGTGCCACCAGCCGGGGACTAGCGGGAGACGAGCAGTACTTC. Translated: CATSRGLAGDEQYF.

The chain recombines TRBV19 with TRBJ1-4, with D possibly being TRBD1 (6 bases). Germline-derived CDR1 and CDR2 are LNHDA and SQIVND (reference sequence). V was trimmed by 7 bases and J by 7 bases, leaving 16 bases between them. This CDR3 contains 14 residues. The CDR3 bases are TGTGCCAGTACCGAGGGGGGACGGAGTGAAAAACTGTTTTTT. This translates into CASTEGGRSEKLFF.

This chain joins TRBV7-6 and TRBJ1-3; D gene unclear. The V and J ends lost 1 base and 4 bases respectively, with 5 bases between them. The CDR3 has 13 residues. Germline CDR1 is SGHVS and CDR2 is FNYEAQ. Here the CDR3 reads CASSLVPGNTIYF. The CDR3 coding sequence is TGTGCCAGCAGCTTAGTCCCGGGAAACACCATATATTTT. The full variable domain, with the rest looked up from reference TRBV7-6 and TRBJ1-3, is GAGVSQSPRYKVTKRGQDVALRCDPISGHVSLYWYRQALGQGPEFLTYFNYEAQQDKSGLPNDRFSAERPEGSISTLTIQRTEQRDSAMYRCASSLVPGNTIYFGEGSWLTVV.

This clone was observed a handful of times. The chain has TRBV6-6 and TRBJ2-2; D may be TRBD1 (6 bases). Between the trimmed V and J ends, which lost 6 bases and 5 bases, there was a span of 19 bases. Germline CDR1 MNHNY, CDR2 SVGAGI (reference sequence). The CDR3 has 16 amino acids. The CDR3 bases are TGTGCCAGCAGGACTCAGGGGAGTGCGTATACCGGGGAGCTGTTTTTT. It is translated as CASRTQGSAYTGELFF.

The chain has TRBV23-1 and TRBJ1-3, with D possibly matching TRBD1 (6 bases). TRBV23-1 is known as an ORF, though its function is uncertain. This CDR3 is 15 amino acids long. Trimming took off 8 bases at V and 4 bases at J, with 18 bases between the two ends. The CDR3 region has the DNA TGCGCCAGCCACGGAAAGGACAGCCTGGGAAACACCATATATTTT. Its protein is CASHGKDSLGNTIYF.